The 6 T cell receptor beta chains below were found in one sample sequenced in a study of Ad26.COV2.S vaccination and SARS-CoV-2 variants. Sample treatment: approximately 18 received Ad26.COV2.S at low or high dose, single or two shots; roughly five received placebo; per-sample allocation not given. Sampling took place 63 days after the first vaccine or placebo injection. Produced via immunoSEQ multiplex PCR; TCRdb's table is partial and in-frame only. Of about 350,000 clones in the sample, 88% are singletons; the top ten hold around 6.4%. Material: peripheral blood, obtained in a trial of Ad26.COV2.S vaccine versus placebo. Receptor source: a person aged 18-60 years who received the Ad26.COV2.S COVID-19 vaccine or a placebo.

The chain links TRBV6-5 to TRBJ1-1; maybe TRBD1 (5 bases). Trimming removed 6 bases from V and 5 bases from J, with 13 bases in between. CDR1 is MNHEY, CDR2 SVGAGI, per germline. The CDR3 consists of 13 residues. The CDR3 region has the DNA TGTGCCAGCAGCCTCCAAAGGGGAACTGAAGCTTTCTTT. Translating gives CASSLQRGTEAFF.

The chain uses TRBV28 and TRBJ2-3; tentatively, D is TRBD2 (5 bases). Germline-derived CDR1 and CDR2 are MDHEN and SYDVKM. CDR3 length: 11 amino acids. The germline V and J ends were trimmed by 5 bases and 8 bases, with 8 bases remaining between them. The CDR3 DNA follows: TGTGCCAGCAGTGGCGGGCTTACGCAGTATTTT. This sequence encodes CASSGGLTQYF.

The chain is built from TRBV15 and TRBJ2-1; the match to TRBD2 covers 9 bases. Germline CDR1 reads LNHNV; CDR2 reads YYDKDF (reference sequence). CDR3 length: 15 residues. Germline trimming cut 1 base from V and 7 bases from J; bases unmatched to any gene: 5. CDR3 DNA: TGTGCCACCAGCAGAGGGACTAGCGATGTGAATGAGCAGTTCTTC. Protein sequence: CATSRGTSDVNEQFF.

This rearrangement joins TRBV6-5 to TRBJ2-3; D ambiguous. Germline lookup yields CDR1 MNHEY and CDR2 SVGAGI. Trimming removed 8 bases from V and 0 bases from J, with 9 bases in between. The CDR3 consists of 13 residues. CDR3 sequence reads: CASSERSTDTQYF. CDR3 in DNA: TGTGCCAGCTCCGAGCGCAGCACAGATACGCAGTATTTT.

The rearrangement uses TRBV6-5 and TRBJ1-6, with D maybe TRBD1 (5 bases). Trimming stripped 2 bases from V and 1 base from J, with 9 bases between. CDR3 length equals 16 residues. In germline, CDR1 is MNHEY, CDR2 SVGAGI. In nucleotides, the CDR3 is TGTGCCAGCAGTTACGAGGGGCGATCCTATAATTCACCCCTCCACTTT. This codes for CASSYEGRSYNSPLHF.

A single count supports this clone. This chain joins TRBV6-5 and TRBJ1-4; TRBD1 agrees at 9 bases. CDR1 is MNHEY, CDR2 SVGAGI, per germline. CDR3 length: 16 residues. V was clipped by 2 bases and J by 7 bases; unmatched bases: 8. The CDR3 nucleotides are TGTGCCAGCAGTTACCAAGGGACAGGGTTCAGTGAAAAACTGTTTTTT. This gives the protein CASSYQGTGFSEKLFF.